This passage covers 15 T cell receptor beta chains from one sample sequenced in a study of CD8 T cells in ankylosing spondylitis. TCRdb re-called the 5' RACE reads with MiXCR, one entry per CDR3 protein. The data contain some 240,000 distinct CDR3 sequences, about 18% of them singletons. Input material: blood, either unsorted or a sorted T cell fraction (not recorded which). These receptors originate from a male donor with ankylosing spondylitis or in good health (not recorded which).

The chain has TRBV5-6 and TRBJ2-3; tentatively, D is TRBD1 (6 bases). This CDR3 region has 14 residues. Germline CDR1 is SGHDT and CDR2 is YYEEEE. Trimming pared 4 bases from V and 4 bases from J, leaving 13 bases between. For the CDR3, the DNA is TGTGCCAGCAGCACGGACAGTCGTCCAGATACGCAGTATTTT. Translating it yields CASSTDSRPDTQYF.

CDR3 residues: CASSLGTGATGELFF. As DNA, the CDR3 is TGTGCCAGCAGCTTAGGCACGGGGGCCACCGGGGAGCTGTTTTTT. The chain uses TRBV13 and TRBJ2-2; D may correspond to TRBD1 or TRBD2 (6 bases each). Deletions cut 0 bases from V and 4 bases from J, with 9 bases between. The germline V gene encodes CDR1 PRHDT and CDR2 FYEKMQ (reference sequence). The CDR3 consists of 15 residues.

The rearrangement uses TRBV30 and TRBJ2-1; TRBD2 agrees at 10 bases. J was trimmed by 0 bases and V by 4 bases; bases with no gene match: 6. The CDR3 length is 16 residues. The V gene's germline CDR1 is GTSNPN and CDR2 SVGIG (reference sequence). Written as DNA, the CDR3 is TGTGCCTGGAAATGGGCTAGCGGGAGCTCCTACAATGAGCAGTTCTTC. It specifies CAWKWASGSSYNEQFF.

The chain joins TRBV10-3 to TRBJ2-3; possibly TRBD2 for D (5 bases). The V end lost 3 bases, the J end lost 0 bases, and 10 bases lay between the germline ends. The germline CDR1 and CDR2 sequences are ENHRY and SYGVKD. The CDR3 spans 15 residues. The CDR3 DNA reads TGTGCCATCAGTGACTTCGAGGGTAGCACAGATACGCAGTATTTT. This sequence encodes CAISDFEGSTDTQYF.

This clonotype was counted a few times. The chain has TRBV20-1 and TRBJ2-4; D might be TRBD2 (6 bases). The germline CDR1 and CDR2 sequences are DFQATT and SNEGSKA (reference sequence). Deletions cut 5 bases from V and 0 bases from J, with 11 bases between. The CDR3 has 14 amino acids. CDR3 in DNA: TGCAGTGCTTATGGGGGACTAGCCAAAAACATTCAGTACTTC. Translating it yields CSAYGGLAKNIQYF.

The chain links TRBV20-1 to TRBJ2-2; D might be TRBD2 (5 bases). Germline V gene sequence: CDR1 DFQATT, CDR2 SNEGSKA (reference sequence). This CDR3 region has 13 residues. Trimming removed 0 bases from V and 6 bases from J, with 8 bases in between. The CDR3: CSARDGVAGELFF. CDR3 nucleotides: TGCAGTGCTAGAGACGGGGTTGCCGGGGAGCTGTTTTTT.

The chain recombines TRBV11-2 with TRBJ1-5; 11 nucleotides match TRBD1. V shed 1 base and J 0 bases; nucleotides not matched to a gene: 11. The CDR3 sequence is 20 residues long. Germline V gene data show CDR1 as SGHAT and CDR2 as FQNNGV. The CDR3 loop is CASSLVGEDRGLGSNQPQHF. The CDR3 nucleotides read TGTGCCAGCAGCTTAGTTGGGGAGGACAGGGGGCTAGGTAGCAATCAGCCCCAGCATTTT.

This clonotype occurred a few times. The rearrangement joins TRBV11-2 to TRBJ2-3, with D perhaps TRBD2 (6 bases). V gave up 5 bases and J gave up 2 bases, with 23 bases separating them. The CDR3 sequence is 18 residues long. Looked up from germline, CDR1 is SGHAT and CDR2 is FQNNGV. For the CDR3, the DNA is TGTGCCAGCAGCCGACGCCGTAGTAGCGGACGAGACACAGATACGCAGTATTTT. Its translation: CASSRRRSSGRDTDTQYF. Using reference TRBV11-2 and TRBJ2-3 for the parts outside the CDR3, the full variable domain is EAGVAQSPRYKIIEKRQSVAFWCNPISGHATLYWYQQILGQGPKLLIQFQNNGVVDDSQLPKDRFSAERLKGVDSTLKIQPAKLEDSAVYLCASSRRRSSGRDTDTQYFGPGTRLTVL.

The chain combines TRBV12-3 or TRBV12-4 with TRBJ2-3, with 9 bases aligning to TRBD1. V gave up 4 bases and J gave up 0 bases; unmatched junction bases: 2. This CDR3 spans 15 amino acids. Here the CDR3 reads CASSSDRGSTDTQYF. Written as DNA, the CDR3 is TGTGCCAGCAGTTCGGACAGGGGAAGCACAGATACGCAGTATTTT.

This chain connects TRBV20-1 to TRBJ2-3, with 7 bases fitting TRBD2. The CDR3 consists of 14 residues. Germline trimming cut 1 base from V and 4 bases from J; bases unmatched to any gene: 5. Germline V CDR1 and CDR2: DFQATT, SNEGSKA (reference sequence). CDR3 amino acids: CSARGGSIADTQYF. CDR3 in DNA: TGCAGTGCTAGAGGCGGGAGCATCGCAGATACGCAGTATTTT.

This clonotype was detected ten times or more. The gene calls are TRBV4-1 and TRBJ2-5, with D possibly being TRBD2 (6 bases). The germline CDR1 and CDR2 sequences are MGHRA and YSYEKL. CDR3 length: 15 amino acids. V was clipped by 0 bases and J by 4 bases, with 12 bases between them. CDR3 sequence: CASSQEMGGSETQYF. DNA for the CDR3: TGCGCCAGCAGCCAAGAGATGGGGGGATCAGAGACCCAGTACTTC.

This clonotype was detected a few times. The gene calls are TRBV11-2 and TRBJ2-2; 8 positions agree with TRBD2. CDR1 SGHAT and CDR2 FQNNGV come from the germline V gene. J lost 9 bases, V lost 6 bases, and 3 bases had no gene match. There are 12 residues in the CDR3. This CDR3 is CASSWTSRELFF. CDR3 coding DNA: TGTGCCAGCAGTTGGACTAGCCGGGAGCTGTTTTTT.

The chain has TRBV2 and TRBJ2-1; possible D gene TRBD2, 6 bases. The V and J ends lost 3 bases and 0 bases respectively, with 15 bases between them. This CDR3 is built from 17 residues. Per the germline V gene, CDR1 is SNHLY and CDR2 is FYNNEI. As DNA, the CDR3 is TGTGCCAGCAGTGACGGGACTGACCATTTCTCCTACAATGAGCAGTTCTTC. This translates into CASSDGTDHFSYNEQFF.

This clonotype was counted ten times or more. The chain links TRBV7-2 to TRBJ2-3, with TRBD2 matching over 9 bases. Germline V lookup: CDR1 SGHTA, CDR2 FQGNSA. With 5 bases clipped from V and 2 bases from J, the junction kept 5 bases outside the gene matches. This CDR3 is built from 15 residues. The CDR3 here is CASSGGLAATDTQYF. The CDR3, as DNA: TGTGCCAGCAGCGGGGGACTAGCAGCCACAGATACGCAGTATTTT.

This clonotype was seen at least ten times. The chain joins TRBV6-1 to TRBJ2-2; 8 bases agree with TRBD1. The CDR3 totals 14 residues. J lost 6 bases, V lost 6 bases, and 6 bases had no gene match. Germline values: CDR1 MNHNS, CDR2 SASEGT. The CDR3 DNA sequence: TGTGCCAGCAGGGACAGGGATTCGTCCGGGGAGCTGTTTTTT. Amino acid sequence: CASRDRDSSGELFF.